The rows below give T cell receptor beta chains drawn from one sample of a study of blood T cell repertoires in COVID-19. Produced via immunoSEQ multiplex PCR; TCRdb's table is partial and in-frame only. This table holds over 140,000 clones, approximately 84% found once. Sequenced sample: peripheral blood. Receptors were obtained from a woman aged 60-75 years with acute or convalescent COVID-19. The CDR3 runs from the conserved cysteine through the conserved F or W. D genes are given only for firm matches. Size is stated for part of the rows, as once, few or many counts, or as a class when the clone is expanded.

j_call	v_call	clone_size	d_call	cdr3_aa	cdr3_nt
TRBJ2-7	TRBV6-1	.	.	CASSEALSRRWVEQYF	TGTGCCAGCAGTGAAGCGCTCTCCAGGAGGTGGGTCGAGCAGTACTTC
TRBJ1-2	TRBV23-1	.	.	CASRQGDYGYTF	TGCGCCAGCAGACAGGGAGACTATGGCTACACCTTC
TRBJ1-2	TRBV6-5	.	TRBD1	CASSYTRTGAGGYTF	TGTGCCAGCAGTTACACCCGGACAGGGGCCGGAGGCTACACCTTC
TRBJ1-2	TRBV30	.	.	CAWSPQLYGYTF	TGTGCCTGGAGTCCACAGCTCTATGGCTACACCTTC
TRBJ1-5	TRBV27	.	.	CASKETGRDQPQHF	TGTGCCAGTAAGGAGACAGGACGTGATCAGCCCCAGCATTTT
TRBJ2-1	TRBV7-9	.	.	CASSLNRDNEQFF	TGTGCCAGCAGCTTAAACAGGGACAATGAGCAGTTCTTC
TRBJ2-3	TRBV2	once	.	CASSDSPDTQYF	TGTGCCAGCAGTGACTCCCCAGATACGCAGTATTTT
TRBJ2-2	TRBV19	once	TRBD2	CASRLAANTGELFF	TGTGCCAGTAGACTAGCGGCGAACACCGGGGAGCTGTTTTTT
TRBJ2-5	TRBV19	.	TRBD2	CASSTRLAHQETQYF	TGTGCCAGTAGTACCCGACTAGCCCACCAAGAGACCCAGTACTTC
TRBJ1-5	TRBV9	.	TRBD1	CASSAGQGRQPQHF	TGTGCCAGCAGCGCTGGACAGGGTCGACAGCCCCAGCATTTT
TRBJ1-6	TRBV11-2	.	.	CASSFRDSYNSPLHF	TGTGCCAGCAGCTTCCGGGACTCCTATAATTCACCCCTCCACTTT
TRBJ1-5	TRBV28	few	.	CASSLHQGTNQPQHF	TGTGCCAGCAGTTTACACCAGGGGACAAATCAGCCCCAGCATTTT
TRBJ1-5	TRBV6-5	.	TRBD1	CASSYTGEVQPQHF	TGTGCCAGCAGTTATACAGGGGAAGTTCAGCCCCAGCATTTT
TRBJ1-3	TRBV6-2/TRBV6-3	.	.	CASSTFSGNTIYF	TGTGCCAGCAGTACATTCTCTGGAAACACCATATATTTT
TRBJ2-1	TRBV28	.	TRBD2	CASKGEREINEQFF	TGTGCCAGCAAGGGCGAGCGGGAGATCAATGAGCAGTTCTTC
TRBJ2-2	TRBV7-2	.	TRBD2	CASSLVLREATGELFF	TGTGCCAGCAGCTTAGTGCTGCGGGAGGCCACCGGGGAGCTGTTTTTT
TRBJ1-4	TRBV3-1/TRBV3-2	.	.	CASSAGTNEKLFF	TGTGCCAGCAGCGCGGGAACTAATGAAAAACTGTTTTTT
TRBJ2-3	TRBV11-3	.	TRBD2	CASSPRLAASTDTQYF	TGTGCCAGCAGCCCACGACTAGCGGCTAGCACAGATACGCAGTATTTT
TRBJ1-3	TRBV11-2	.	.	CASSLLASSGNTIYF	TGTGCCAGCAGCTTACTCGCGAGCTCTGGAAACACCATATATTTT
TRBJ2-1	TRBV19	.	TRBD1	CASSHGQGTYNEQFF	TGTGCCAGTAGTCACGGACAGGGAACTTACAATGAGCAGTTCTTC
TRBJ2-7	TRBV28	.	TRBD2	CASSLLSGLVFF	TGTGCCAGCAGTTTACTGTCGGGACTAGTATTCTTC
TRBJ1-5	TRBV6-1	.	TRBD1	CASSEGTGIHQPQHF	TGTGCCAGCAGTGAAGGGACAGGGATTCATCAGCCCCAGCATTTT
TRBJ2-7	TRBV7-8	.	TRBD1	CASSLDRSYEQYF	TGTGCCAGCAGCTTGGACAGGTCCTACGAGCAGTACTTC
TRBJ2-5	TRBV5-8	.	TRBD1	CASSKDRSFNQETQYF	TGTGCCAGCAGCAAGGACAGGTCCTTTAACCAAGAGACCCAGTACTTC
TRBJ1-1	TRBV7-9	.	.	CASSGAPGESTEAFF	TGTGCCAGCAGCGGCGCCCCGGGGGAGAGCACTGAAGCTTTCTTT
TRBJ1-5	TRBV11-2	.	.	CASSPHSLHQPQHF	TGTGCCAGCAGCCCGCATTCACTCCATCAGCCCCAGCATTTT
TRBJ2-3	TRBV7-6	.	.	CASSLGAVRSTDTQYF	TGTGCCAGCAGCTTAGGAGCGGTCAGGAGCACAGATACGCAGTATTTT
TRBJ2-3	TRBV11-2	once	.	CASSLRKPHTDTQYF	TGTGCCAGCAGCTTGAGAAAGCCCCACACAGATACGCAGTATTTT
TRBJ2-1	TRBV6-6	.	TRBD1	CASSPDRGLNSYNEQFF	TGTGCCAGCAGTCCAGACAGGGGGCTTAACTCCTACAATGAGCAGTTCTTC
TRBJ2-1	TRBV5-1	.	TRBD2	CASSSWTSDTYNEQFF	TGCGCCAGCAGCAGCTGGACTAGCGACACGTACAATGAGCAGTTCTTC
TRBJ1-4	TRBV6-2/TRBV6-3	.	.	CASSYSVTASFNEKLFF	TGTGCCAGCAGTTACTCGGTAACAGCTTCATTTAATGAAAAACTGTTTTTT
TRBJ2-1	TRBV4-2	few	TRBD1	CASSEGQGAGNEQFF	TGTGCCAGCAGCGAAGGACAGGGGGCTGGCAATGAGCAGTTCTTC
TRBJ1-1	TRBV3-1/TRBV3-2	.	.	CASSQDPPRGTEAFF	TGTGCCAGCAGCCAAGACCCCCCCAGGGGAACTGAAGCTTTCTTT
TRBJ2-3	TRBV29-1	.	.	CSVEASRNTQYF	TGCAGCGTTGAGGCTAGTCGGAATACGCAGTATTTT
TRBJ1-1	TRBV19	.	.	CASVRMNTEAFF	TGTGCCAGCGTCAGAATGAACACTGAAGCTTTCTTT
TRBJ1-2	TRBV6-1	.	TRBD1	CASSEPGQGREDGYTF	TGTGCCAGCAGTGAACCCGGACAGGGTAGGGAAGATGGCTACACCTTC
TRBJ1-4	TRBV18	.	TRBD1	CASSPSAGQGDEKLFF	TGTGCCAGCTCACCATCCGCGGGACAGGGAGACGAAAAACTGTTTTTT
TRBJ2-1	TRBV5-1	.	.	CASSLSPRLMSNEQFF	TGCGCCAGCAGCTTGAGTCCCAGGTTAATGTCCAATGAGCAGTTCTTC
TRBJ1-2	TRBV28	.	TRBD1	CASRQGLGYGYTF	TGTGCCAGCAGACAGGGGTTAGGCTATGGCTACACCTTC
TRBJ2-1	TRBV27	.	.	CASGGGAKPYNEQFF	TGTGCCAGCGGTGGTGGAGCGAAGCCCTACAATGAGCAGTTCTTC
TRBJ1-5	TRBV5-8	few	.	CASSFRFQPQHF	TGTGCCAGCAGCTTCAGGTTCCAGCCCCAGCATTTT
TRBJ1-2	TRBV5-5	.	.	CASSPGTSNYGYTF	TGTGCCAGCAGCCCCGGGACTTCTAACTATGGCTACACCTTC